The rows below give T cell receptor beta chains drawn from one sample of a study of tumor-infiltrating lymphocytes in primary liver carcinoma. TCRdb reanalysed the multiplex PCR reads using MiXCR and keeps one entry per CDR3 protein. The sample carries 310,000 or so distinct CDR3 sequences, almost 60% recorded once. Sample: peripheral blood. The source is a woman in her 30s with primary liver carcinoma and hepatitis B virus infection. Both conserved end residues are part of each CDR3. A D gene is named only where the DNA matches it firmly. Clone size appears in some rows only: once, few, many, or a class for an expanded clone.

>NA|TRBJ1-1|TRBV5-6|few
TGTGCCAGCAGCTTGGTTTCGGTAAACACTGAAGCTTTCTTT
CASSLVSVNTEAFF
>NA|TRBJ1-1|TRBV6-2/TRBV6-3|many
TGTGCCAGCACGTTTCCGGGACACACGCTGAACACTGAAGCTTTCTTT
CASTFPGHTLNTEAFF
>NA|TRBJ2-5|TRBV13|once
TGTGCCAGCAGCCAATATATAGGGGAGACCCAGTACTTC
CASSQYIGETQYF
>NA|TRBJ2-1|TRBV11-2|NA
TGTGCCAGCAGCTTAGAGGGCGGTAGATACAATGAGCAGTTCTTC
CASSLEGGRYNEQFF
>NA|TRBJ2-5|TRBV7-9|NA
TGTGCCAGCAGCTTATGGGGAGACTACCAAGAGACCCAGTACTTC
CASSLWGDYQETQYF
>NA|TRBJ2-1|TRBV12-3/TRBV12-4|many
TGTGCCAGCAGTTTCCCCCGGCAAAGCTCCTACAATGAGCAGTTCTTC
CASSFPRQSSYNEQFF
>TRBD2|TRBJ2-2|TRBV5-6|NA
TGTGCCAGCAGCCCCGGACTAGCTCCGGCCGGGGAGCTGTTTTTT
CASSPGLAPAGELFF
>NA|TRBJ1-1|TRBV30|NA
TGTGCCTGGAGTGTGGGGATAATGAACACTAAAGCTTTCTTT
CAWSVGIMNTKAFF
>TRBD2|TRBJ2-1|TRBV13|NA
TGTGTCAGCAGAATCCGGGACTATCCCCCGGATGAGCAGTTCTTC
CVSRIRDYPPDEQFF
>NA|TRBJ1-2|TRBV5-4|NA
TGTGCCAGCAGCTCCCGGACCTACGGCCTAGGTGGCTACACCTTC
CASSSRTYGLGGYTF
>NA|TRBJ1-2|TRBV6-1|NA
TGTGCCAGCAGTGAAGCGCCAGGGTACGACTACACCTTC
CASSEAPGYDYTF
>NA|TRBJ2-1|TRBV11-2|NA
TGTGCCAGCAGCTTAGTGACGCAAAGCTCCTGCAATGAGCAGTTCTTC
CASSLVTQSSCNEQFF
>TRBD2|TRBJ2-1|TRBV6-1|NA
TGTGCCAGCAGTGAAGATGAGCGGGATTCCTACAATGAGCAGTTTTTC
CASSEDERDSYNEQFF
>NA|TRBJ2-5|TRBV12-3/TRBV12-4|once
TGTGCCACCAGTACAGGAGAGACCCAGTACTTC
CATSTGETQYF
>NA|TRBJ2-6|TRBV29-1|NA
TGCAACATAGAACCCTCTGGGGCCAACGTCCTGACTTTC
CNIEPSGANVLTF
>NA|TRBJ2-7|TRBV29-1|many
TGCAGCGTTGAATTGGCGAGTACCACCTCCTACGAGCAGTACTTC
CSVELASTTSYEQYF
>NA|TRBJ2-5|TRBV12-3/TRBV12-4|NA
TGTGCCAGCGGTTTATCAGAGACCCAGTACTTC
CASGLSETQYF
>TRBD1|TRBJ2-1|TRBV29-1|NA
TGCAGCGTTACCGGGATAGGGGGCTTCTACAATGAGCAGTCCTTC
CSVTGIGGFYNEQSF
>NA|TRBJ2-5|TRBV5-6|few
TGTGCCAGCAGCCTTCCACAGGGTACAGAGACCCAGTACTTC
CASSLPQGTETQYF
>TRBD2|TRBJ2-1|TRBV29-1|many
TGCAGCGTTGATCGGGGAGGGATGGGGTACAATGAGCAGTTCTTC
CSVDRGGMGYNEQFF
>TRBD2|TRBJ2-1|TRBV6-5|NA
TGTGCCAGCACTTACCTTGCGGGAGGGTATAATGAGCAGTTCTTC
CASTYLAGGYNEQFF
>NA|TRBJ2-3|TRBV11-2|NA
TGTGCCAGCAGCTTAGTCCCTCAGAGACCAGATACGCAGTATTTT
CASSLVPQRPDTQYF
>TRBD1|TRBJ2-3|TRBV11-1|NA
TGTGCCAGCAGCACCGGGACAGCCAAGGTCACGGATACGCGGTATTTT
CASSTGTAKVTDTRYF
>NA|TRBJ2-6|TRBV29-1|NA
TGCATCGTCCGGGACTTGGCCTCTAGGGCCAACGTCCTGACTTTC
CIVRDLASRANVLTF
>NA|TRBJ2-1|TRBV6-1|few
TGTGCCAGCAGTAGTAGGGGGAATGAGCAGTTCTTC
CASSSRGNEQFF
>NA|TRBJ2-2|TRBV12-3/TRBV12-4|NA
TGTGTCAGCAGTTTTAGACAGCAACCGAACACCGGGGAGCTGTTTTTT
CVSSFRQQPNTGELFF
>TRBD2|TRBJ2-1|TRBV14|few
TGTGCCAGCAGCCACTCGCGGGGGGTCAATGAGCAGTTCTTC
CASSHSRGVNEQFF
>TRBD2|TRBJ2-1|TRBV7-9|many
TGTGCCAGCAGCATCATAGGACTAGCGGGACGTGAGCAGTTCTTC
CASSIIGLAGREQFF
>NA|TRBJ2-4|TRBV11-3|NA
TGTGCCAACAGCGGCTGGGGTCGAAACATTCATTACTTC
CANSGWGRNIHYF
>NA|TRBJ2-3|TRBV6-2/TRBV6-3|once
TGTGCCGGCAGTTACAATTCTGCAGATACGCAGTATTTT
CAGSYNSADTQYF
>NA|TRBJ2-7|TRBV7-9|NA
TGTGCCAGCAGCTTAATACAGGCCGAGCAGTACTTC
CASSLIQAEQYF
>TRBD1|TRBJ2-5|TRBV14|NA
TGTGCCAGCAGCCCACAGGGGGCGATCCTCGAGACCCAGTACTTC
CASSPQGAILETQYF
>NA|TRBJ2-7|TRBV7-3|few
TGTGCCAGCAGCTTAAGTGGGGGCCTTACGTCGGCCGGTGTCGAGCAGTACTTC
CASSLSGGLTSAGVEQYF
>NA|TRBJ2-3|TRBV28|NA
TGTGCCAGCAGTTTTCGAAGTCTCACAGATACGCAGTATTTT
CASSFRSLTDTQYF
>NA|TRBJ1-3|TRBV12-3/TRBV12-4|few
TGTGCCAGCGGGGGCCAGGACGGAAACACCATATATTTT
CASGGQDGNTIYF
>NA|TRBJ2-2|TRBV5-4|NA
TGTGCCAGCAGCTTTGCGTGGGGCGTCACCGGGGAGCTGTTTTTT
CASSFAWGVTGELFF
>TRBD2|TRBJ2-2|TRBV11-2|NA
TGTGCCAGCAGCCAACCCTCAGGACTAGCGTATTCTATGGGGACAGGGGAGCTGTTTTTT
CASSQPSGLAYSMGTGELFF
>TRBD1|TRBJ2-7|TRBV29-1|many
TGCAGCGTTGAGGGACAGGACTACGAGCAGTACTTC
CSVEGQDYEQYF
>TRBD2|TRBJ2-1|TRBV11-2|once
TGTGCCAGCAGATCAGAGTCAGCAGCGGGAGCGGTCAATGAGCAGTTCTTC
CASRSESAAGAVNEQFF
>TRBD2|TRBJ2-7|TRBV4-1|NA
TGCGTCAGCAGCCTATCCCTAGCGGGAGGCTACGAGCAGTACTTC
CVSSLSLAGGYEQYF
>TRBD1|TRBJ1-5|TRBV12-3/TRBV12-4|many
TGTGCCAGCAGTTCACAGGGGAGCAATCAGCCCCAGCATTTT
CASSSQGSNQPQHF
>TRBD2|TRBJ2-5|TRBV9|NA
TGTGCCAGCAGCGTGATGGTAGCGGGAGTGGAGACCCAGTACTTC
CASSVMVAGVETQYF
>NA|TRBJ2-2|TRBV4-1|many
TGCGCCAGCAGCCAAGATAGCATGTTAACGAACACCGGGGAGCTGTTTTTT
CASSQDSMLTNTGELFF
>NA|TRBJ2-7|TRBV6-2/TRBV6-3|NA
TGTGCCAGCAGTAGGGACTTAGGGTACGAGCAGTACTTC
CASSRDLGYEQYF
>NA|TRBJ1-1|TRBV5-5|NA
TGTGCCAGCGCGAAGGGGGTGGGGAACACTGAAGCTTTCTTT
CASAKGVGNTEAFF
>NA|TRBJ2-1|TRBV12-3/TRBV12-4|many
TGTGCCAGCAGTTTTGCGATGACGCAGTTCTTC
CASSFAMTQFF
>NA|TRBJ2-1|TRBV20-1|NA
TGCAGTGCCCTCGACCAGGTCATTGGATCGGGGAATGAGCAGTTCTTC
CSALDQVIGSGNEQFF
>NA|TRBJ2-2|TRBV11-1|NA
TGTGTCAGCAACGGGCTGAACGGGGAGCTGTTTTTT
CVSNGLNGELFF